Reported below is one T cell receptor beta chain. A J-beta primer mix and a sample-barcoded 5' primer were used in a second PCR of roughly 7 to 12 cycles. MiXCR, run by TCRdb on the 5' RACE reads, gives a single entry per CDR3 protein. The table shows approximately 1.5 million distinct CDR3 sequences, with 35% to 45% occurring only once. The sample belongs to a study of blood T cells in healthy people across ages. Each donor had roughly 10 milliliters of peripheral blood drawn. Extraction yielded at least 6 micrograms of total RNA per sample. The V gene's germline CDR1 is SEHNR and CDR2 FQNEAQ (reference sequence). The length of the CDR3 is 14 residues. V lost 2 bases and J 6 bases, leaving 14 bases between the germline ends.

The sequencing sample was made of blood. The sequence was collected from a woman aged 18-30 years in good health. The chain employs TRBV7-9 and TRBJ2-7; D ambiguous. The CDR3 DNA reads TGTGCCAGCAGCTTAACCGGTAGCCTCAGCGAGCAGTACTTC. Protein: CASSLTGSLSEQYF.